The present T cell receptor (beta chain) was sequenced within a study of blood T cell repertoires in COVID-19 (dated by TCRdb to the early 2020s). Study-level background: Samples from collaborators originated in the United States, Italy and Spain and spanned both the acute and convalescent phases of COVID-19. The material from the prospective study consisted of cDNA or gDNA derived from T cells, B-cell-depleted T cells, or PBMCs. A de-identified subject ID, COVID-19 status, age in years and sex were almost always included in the sample metadata. Deeply sampled blood TCRbeta repertoires from subjects exposed to, actively infected with, or recovered from COVID-19 were included in the dataset. A freely available public database, intended as a resource for researchers studying the immune response to SARS-CoV-2, is where the repertoires were released. The samples were drawn from two sources: the first 160 participants of the ongoing ImmuneRACE study, and 950 to 1,500 subjects contributed by 6 global collaborators. Where available, HLA class I and class II types were obtained from metadata supplied by the sample provider rather than from assay-based typing.

Enrolling through a virtual design, the prospective study's participants ranged in age from roughly 18 to 90 years and lived across roughly 24 United States geographic areas. In the prospective study, participants were assigned to cohorts based on the clinical history participants reported in a screening survey and a study questionnaire. Recovered participants in ImmuneRACE Cohort 3 were defined as having two consecutive negative NP/OP PCR tests, clearance from a healthcare professional, or resolution of symptoms. Mobile phlebotomists in the prospective study collected whole blood, serum and a nasopharyngeal or oropharyngeal swab from every participant. Additional blood draws and questionnaires over an approximately two-month period could optionally be provided by prospective study participants. Before DNA extraction, prospective study blood samples were shipped either frozen or at room temperature.

Turning to this clone: Which antigen it targets is not known. Base qualities are missing; no much larger clone stands one base away.

TCRbeta CDR3 regions were amplified from genomic DNA by means of the immunoSEQ Assay, a bias-controlled multiplex PCR. The authors' pipeline ran thus. Nucleated cell counts per sample were estimated from amplification of reference gene primers within the assay. To quantify the absolute abundance of each unique TCRbeta CDR3 rearrangement, sequence reads were collapsed and filtered. For each sample, productive Simpson clonality was calculated as the square root of Simpson's diversity index over productive rearrangements. Held by TCRdb, this immuneACCESS table contains in-frame sequences only and omits some clones. Under half of the omission traces to an unresolved V gene where checked; the cause of the rest is unknown. The V and J calls and the clone size are those of that table, but D and trimming were determined from the DNA. Recorded for this sample are a few hundred thousand clones; 92% of them occurred a single time. The biggest ten clones account for approximately 17% of the sample.

The germline V gene supplies CDR1 MDHEN and CDR2 SYDVKM. The CDR3 measures 15 amino acids from cysteine to phenylalanine. Only the CDR3 DNA stays, 45 bases, in frame from base 1. V is trimmed back by 10 bases and J by 4 bases, and the junction contains 10 bases that no gene match accounts for. Beyond this particular receptor, the publication reports: Clinical and demographic metadata were provided uncurated, with the amount varying by source and participant.

The source material was PBMCs or T cells enriched from blood (not recorded which). This receptor was identified in a woman aged 30 to 39 who had recovered from COVID-19. The chain joins TRBV28 to TRBJ1-5; 10 bases in the middle match TRBD1. The CDR3 region: CATQRGQGINQPQHF. The bases are TGTGCCACCCAGCGGGGACAGGGGATTAATCAGCCCCAGCATTTT.